The rows below give T cell receptor beta chains drawn from one sample of a study of T-cell memory formation after mild COVID-19. TCRdb re-called the 5' RACE reads through MiXCR, storing one row per CDR3 protein. The sample contains more than 200,000 distinct CDR3 sequences, less than 20% of which appear only once. Material: PBMCs or a T cell subset sorted from them (not recorded which). These TCRs come from a man between 18 and 29 years old who had mild COVID-19 (a few samples of this study predate the infection). Cell type and time point are not known. Both conserved end residues are part of each CDR3. D genes are given only for firm matches. The size entry is marked missing in some rows and otherwise reads once, few, many or a size class.

CDR3nt: TGTGCCAGCAGCCCTAGGGCGGGGGGCGTCACAGATACGCAGTATTTT; CDR3aa: CASSPRAGGVTDTQYF; abundance: .; j_gene: TRBJ2-3; d_gene: TRBD2; v_gene: TRBV5-4
CDR3nt: TGCGCCAGCAGCCAGCCCGGACTAGCGGTCGCAGATACGCAGTATTTT; CDR3aa: CASSQPGLAVADTQYF; abundance: few; j_gene: TRBJ2-3; d_gene: TRBD2; v_gene: TRBV4-1
CDR3nt: TGCAGTGCTAGGGACAGGGATGAATCACCCCTCCACTTT; CDR3aa: CSARDRDESPLHF; abundance: .; j_gene: TRBJ1-6; d_gene: TRBD1; v_gene: TRBV20-1
CDR3nt: TGTGCCATCAGCTCTAGCGGGTCCCAAGAGACCCAGTACTTC; CDR3aa: CAISSSGSQETQYF; abundance: few; j_gene: TRBJ2-5; d_gene: TRBD2; v_gene: TRBV10-3
CDR3nt: TGCGCCAGCAGCTTGGCGCCAGGGGCCTTCCATGTTAATGAGCAGTTCTTC; CDR3aa: CASSLAPGAFHVNEQFF; abundance: many; j_gene: TRBJ2-1; d_gene: .; v_gene: TRBV5-1
CDR3nt: TGCGCCAGCAGTCGGGGTTTGGGGGCTATCGGCACTGAAGCTTTCTTT; CDR3aa: CASSRGLGAIGTEAFF; abundance: .; j_gene: TRBJ1-1; d_gene: .; v_gene: TRBV5-1
CDR3nt: TGTGCCATCCCGACAGGGACGAACACCGGGGAGCTGTTTTTT; CDR3aa: CAIPTGTNTGELFF; abundance: few; j_gene: TRBJ2-2; d_gene: TRBD1; v_gene: TRBV10-3
CDR3nt: TGTGCCAGCAACGGCGGCGCGGGACAGGGGGACGGCACTGAAGCTTTCTTT; CDR3aa: CASNGGAGQGDGTEAFF; abundance: few; j_gene: TRBJ1-1; d_gene: TRBD1; v_gene: TRBV2
CDR3nt: TGTGCCAGCAGTACCCGACTAGCGGGGCAGGAGACCCAGTACTTC; CDR3aa: CASSTRLAGQETQYF; abundance: few; j_gene: TRBJ2-5; d_gene: TRBD2; v_gene: TRBV6-5
CDR3nt: TGTGCCAGCAGAACGGGAAGCTCCTATAATTCACCCCTCCACTTT; CDR3aa: CASRTGSSYNSPLHF; abundance: many; j_gene: TRBJ1-6; d_gene: .; v_gene: TRBV13
CDR3nt: TGTGCCAGCAGTAAGCGGGTCGGGAACACTGAAGCTTTCTTT; CDR3aa: CASSKRVGNTEAFF; abundance: .; j_gene: TRBJ1-1; d_gene: .; v_gene: TRBV6-5
CDR3nt: TGTGCCAGCAGCGGACCCTTGGGTGGCTACACCTTC; CDR3aa: CASSGPLGGYTF; abundance: few; j_gene: TRBJ1-2; d_gene: .; v_gene: TRBV6-5
CDR3nt: TGTGCCAGCAGTTTAGTAGAAGCAGATACGCAGTATTTT; CDR3aa: CASSLVEADTQYF; abundance: few; j_gene: TRBJ2-3; d_gene: .; v_gene: TRBV12-3/TRBV12-4
CDR3nt: TGCGCCAGCAGCCAAGAGGGTACTACCTCCGGGACCCAGTACTTC; CDR3aa: CASSQEGTTSGTQYF; abundance: few; j_gene: TRBJ2-5; d_gene: .; v_gene: TRBV4-3
CDR3nt: TGTGCCAGCAGTTGGACAGGGTGGAATTCACCCCTCCACTTT; CDR3aa: CASSWTGWNSPLHF; abundance: .; j_gene: TRBJ1-6; d_gene: TRBD1; v_gene: TRBV7-2
CDR3nt: TGTGCCACCAGTGATTTGTGGGGCTACACCTTC; CDR3aa: CATSDLWGYTF; abundance: .; j_gene: TRBJ1-2; d_gene: .; v_gene: TRBV24-1
CDR3nt: TGCAGTGCCCTTCGTAGGGCTCGGACTGAAGCTTTCTTT; CDR3aa: CSALRRARTEAFF; abundance: .; j_gene: TRBJ1-1; d_gene: .; v_gene: TRBV20-1
CDR3nt: TGCAGTGCTCGACCGGGACAGGGGGTAGTCGGCGGCTACACCTTC; CDR3aa: CSARPGQGVVGGYTF; abundance: .; j_gene: TRBJ1-2; d_gene: TRBD1; v_gene: TRBV20-1